The clone carrying this TCR beta chain came up a few times. Its matching antigen is unknown. The sample originates from a study of T cell repertoires in cytomegalovirus infection. Study-level background: CMV infection together with matching HLA type was indicated by public TCR beta signatures.

CDR1 KGHSH and CDR2 LQKENI come from the germline V gene. Trimming took 2 bases from V and 8 from J; bases not matched to a gene: 4. CDR3 length equals 15 residues. Findings of the study overall: Pooled public TCR beta family frequency picked out CMV carriers with the relevant HLA. Dominating the ex vivo response were TCR beta clonotypes that were CMV-specific and HLA-C-restricted.

A single record per CDR3 protein comes from TCRdb applying MiXCR to the reads. The table lists fewer than 550,000 distinct CDR3 sequences, about 11% of them singletons. Sequences were obtained from PBMCs. This chain links TRBV18 with TRBJ2-2, with 11 bases that match TRBD2. The receptor was derived from a human donor in good health (CMV status not recorded). Some clones in this sample may be carry-over from other donors' samples. CDR3 coding DNA: TGTGCCAGCTCACCAGGGACTAGCGGATCGGGGGAGCTGTTTTTT. Amino acid sequence: CASSPGTSGSGELFF.